A selection of T cell receptor beta chains follows, all from one sample in a study of response to subunit inactivated influenza vaccine. TCRdb re-derived calls from the RT-PCR reads in MiXCR, one entry per CDR3 protein. The sample yields approximately 500,000 distinct CDR3 sequences, under 25% seen once. The same data also went into a second study, on T cells expressing NK-cell markers.

Specimen: CD4+ T cells sorted from PBMCs, collected roughly 13 days after vaccination. These receptor sequences come from a man aged 50 to 59 who received an inactivated influenza vaccine. The CDR3 runs from the conserved cysteine through the conserved F or W. D genes are given only for firm matches. Clone size is stated in some rows and not others, as once, few, many or a class when expanded.

v_call: TRBV28
d_call: .
clone_size: .
j_call: TRBJ1-4
cdr3_nt: TGTGCCAGCAGTATTTACAGGGAAAAACTGTTTTTT
cdr3_aa: CASSIYREKLFF

v_call: TRBV28
d_call: TRBD1
clone_size: .
j_call: TRBJ1-5
cdr3_nt: TGTGCCGGCCGGGACCAGGGGGCCAGCAATCAGCCCCAGCATTTT
cdr3_aa: CAGRDQGASNQPQHF

v_call: TRBV11-1
d_call: .
clone_size: .
j_call: TRBJ2-2
cdr3_nt: TGTGCCAGCAGCTTATTCTTGATCTGGGGAAGGAACACCGGGGAGCTGTTTTTT
cdr3_aa: CASSLFLIWGRNTGELFF

v_call: TRBV12-3/TRBV12-4
d_call: .
clone_size: .
j_call: TRBJ1-1
cdr3_nt: TGTGCCAGCAGTTTGTTGTCTCGGGCAGCTTTCTTT
cdr3_aa: CASSLLSRAAFF

v_call: TRBV15
d_call: .
clone_size: .
j_call: TRBJ2-1
cdr3_nt: TGTGCCACCAGCAGAAAGATAGACAATGAGCAGTTCTTC
cdr3_aa: CATSRKIDNEQFF

v_call: TRBV9
d_call: .
clone_size: .
j_call: TRBJ2-5
cdr3_nt: TGTGCCAGCAGCGTTGGAAACAGCCAAGAGACCCAGTACTTC
cdr3_aa: CASSVGNSQETQYF

v_call: TRBV11-2
d_call: .
clone_size: .
j_call: TRBJ2-5
cdr3_nt: TGTGCCAGCGGCGGAGCCGGGGAGACCCAGTACTTC
cdr3_aa: CASGGAGETQYF

v_call: TRBV7-2
d_call: TRBD1
clone_size: few
j_call: TRBJ1-2
cdr3_nt: TGTGCCAGCAGCGTCCGGGACAGGGCTGCCTATGGCTACACCTTC
cdr3_aa: CASSVRDRAAYGYTF

v_call: TRBV15
d_call: .
clone_size: .
j_call: TRBJ2-2
cdr3_nt: TGTGCCACCAGCAGAGATAAGGGGACCGGGGAGCTGTTTTTT
cdr3_aa: CATSRDKGTGELFF

v_call: TRBV7-8
d_call: TRBD1
clone_size: .
j_call: TRBJ2-2
cdr3_nt: TGTGCCAGCAGCCTAATGACAGGGGGCGGAACCGGGGAGCTGTTTTTT
cdr3_aa: CASSLMTGGGTGELFF

v_call: TRBV7-9
d_call: .
clone_size: .
j_call: TRBJ2-5
cdr3_nt: TGTGCCAGCCGGACTAATGAAGAGACCCAGTACTTC
cdr3_aa: CASRTNEETQYF

v_call: TRBV5-6
d_call: TRBD2
clone_size: few
j_call: TRBJ2-3
cdr3_nt: TGTGCCAGCAGCTTGCCGGGACTATCAGATACGCAGTATTTT
cdr3_aa: CASSLPGLSDTQYF

v_call: TRBV10-3
d_call: TRBD1
clone_size: .
j_call: TRBJ2-1
cdr3_nt: TGTGCCATCAGTGATAGGACAGGGGTTAATGAGCAGTTATTC
cdr3_aa: CAISDRTGVNEQLF

v_call: TRBV28
d_call: TRBD1
clone_size: .
j_call: TRBJ1-2
cdr3_nt: TGTGCCAGCAGCAAAGACAGGGGGCTGGAAGGCTACACCTTC
cdr3_aa: CASSKDRGLEGYTF

v_call: TRBV27
d_call: .
clone_size: .
j_call: TRBJ2-7
cdr3_nt: TGTGCCAGCAGTTTAAGGGTCGGGTCCGGGACGTTTCTCTACGAGCAGTACTTC
cdr3_aa: CASSLRVGSGTFLYEQYF

v_call: TRBV5-1
d_call: .
clone_size: few
j_call: TRBJ1-6
cdr3_nt: TGCGCCAGCAGCTTGGCCGTCAGGGGCTCACCCCTCCACTTT
cdr3_aa: CASSLAVRGSPLHF

v_call: TRBV24-1
d_call: .
clone_size: .
j_call: TRBJ2-3
cdr3_nt: TGTGCCACCAGTGATTACGGCGGGGGCGCGGGCTCAGATACGCAGTATTTT
cdr3_aa: CATSDYGGGAGSDTQYF

v_call: TRBV9
d_call: TRBD2
clone_size: few
j_call: TRBJ2-5
cdr3_nt: TGTGCCAGCAGCGTCGAATGGGGACTAGCGGGAGGACAAGAGACCCAGTACTTC
cdr3_aa: CASSVEWGLAGGQETQYF

v_call: TRBV24-1
d_call: .
clone_size: few
j_call: TRBJ2-5
cdr3_nt: TGTGCCACCAGTGACCAGACTAGAGGTTGGGAGACCCAGTACTTC
cdr3_aa: CATSDQTRGWETQYF

v_call: TRBV30
d_call: .
clone_size: .
j_call: TRBJ2-7
cdr3_nt: TGTGCCTGGAGTGTAGAGCAGTACTTC
cdr3_aa: CAWSVEQYF

v_call: TRBV11-2
d_call: .
clone_size: few
j_call: TRBJ2-5
cdr3_nt: TGTGCCAGCAGCCCACTAAAGGGTCGGCAGACCCAGTACTTC
cdr3_aa: CASSPLKGRQTQYF

v_call: TRBV5-1
d_call: TRBD1
clone_size: .
j_call: TRBJ1-6
cdr3_nt: TGCGCCAGCAGAACCGGGACAGGGACAAATTCACCCCTCCACTTT
cdr3_aa: CASRTGTGTNSPLHF

v_call: TRBV12-3/TRBV12-4
d_call: .
clone_size: many
j_call: TRBJ2-5
cdr3_nt: TGTGCCAGCAGTTCCCCTGTTGGCGGTGGGGAGACCCAGTACTTC
cdr3_aa: CASSSPVGGGETQYF

v_call: TRBV11-1
d_call: TRBD2
clone_size: many
j_call: TRBJ2-3
cdr3_nt: TGTGCCAGCAGCCCGCCGATCGGGAGGGCCGATACGCAGTATTTT
cdr3_aa: CASSPPIGRADTQYF

v_call: TRBV10-3
d_call: .
clone_size: once
j_call: TRBJ1-5
cdr3_nt: TGTGCCATCAGTGTCGGGGTCGGCAATCAGCCCCAGCATTTT
cdr3_aa: CAISVGVGNQPQHF

v_call: TRBV4-3
d_call: .
clone_size: .
j_call: TRBJ2-1
cdr3_nt: TGCGCCAGCAGCCAAGCGGAGGCCTATGAGCAGTTCTTC
cdr3_aa: CASSQAEAYEQFF

v_call: TRBV5-1
d_call: TRBD1
clone_size: many
j_call: TRBJ2-7
cdr3_nt: TGCGCCAGCAGCTTGGCAGGGGGTTACTACGAGCAGTACTTC
cdr3_aa: CASSLAGGYYEQYF

v_call: TRBV20-1
d_call: .
clone_size: few
j_call: TRBJ2-7
cdr3_nt: TGCAGTGCCCCCGGGGACCAGTCCTACGAGCAGTACTTC
cdr3_aa: CSAPGDQSYEQYF

v_call: TRBV20-1
d_call: .
clone_size: .
j_call: TRBJ2-2
cdr3_nt: TGCAGTGCCACCCAAAGGACGGATAACACCGGGGAGCTGTTTTTT
cdr3_aa: CSATQRTDNTGELFF

v_call: TRBV6-1
d_call: TRBD1
clone_size: many
j_call: TRBJ1-6
cdr3_nt: TGTGCCAGCACCTTGGGGGACAGGGGGTACTCACCCCTCCACTTT
cdr3_aa: CASTLGDRGYSPLHF

v_call: TRBV3-1
d_call: .
clone_size: .
j_call: TRBJ1-2
cdr3_nt: TGTGCCAGCTTCCAAGGGGCCCGCTACACCTTC
cdr3_aa: CASFQGARYTF

v_call: TRBV12-3/TRBV12-4
d_call: TRBD1
clone_size: few
j_call: TRBJ2-1
cdr3_nt: TGTGCCAGCAGAAAAGACAGGGGGCTCTACAATGAGCAGTTCTTC
cdr3_aa: CASRKDRGLYNEQFF

v_call: TRBV7-2
d_call: .
clone_size: .
j_call: TRBJ2-5
cdr3_nt: TGTGCCAGCAGCTTAGGTATAAGGGAGTGGCAAGAGACCCAGTACTTC
cdr3_aa: CASSLGIREWQETQYF

v_call: TRBV15
d_call: TRBD1
clone_size: .
j_call: TRBJ2-1
cdr3_nt: TGTGCCACCAGCAGGTACTTGACAGGGAATGAGCAGTTCTTC
cdr3_aa: CATSRYLTGNEQFF

v_call: TRBV12-3/TRBV12-4
d_call: .
clone_size: few
j_call: TRBJ1-2
cdr3_nt: TGTGCCAGCAGTTTATGGGGGGGGTCGAGGGGCTACACCTTC
cdr3_aa: CASSLWGGSRGYTF

v_call: TRBV4-3
d_call: .
clone_size: .
j_call: TRBJ2-5
cdr3_nt: TGCGCCAGCAGCCAAGACCTGAGTAGCCAAGAGACCCAGTACTTC
cdr3_aa: CASSQDLSSQETQYF

v_call: TRBV28
d_call: .
clone_size: few
j_call: TRBJ1-5
cdr3_nt: TGTGCCAGCAGTACACAACAGGGTAGGAGCAATCAGCCCCAGCATTTT
cdr3_aa: CASSTQQGRSNQPQHF

v_call: TRBV6-5
d_call: .
clone_size: few
j_call: TRBJ2-7
cdr3_nt: TGTGCCAGCAGTTACTCCCGATACTACGAGCAGTACTTC
cdr3_aa: CASSYSRYYEQYF

v_call: TRBV12-3/TRBV12-4
d_call: TRBD2
clone_size: .
j_call: TRBJ2-3
cdr3_nt: TGTGCCAGCAGTCCCCGGGGGGGGGTTGAAGATACGCAGTATTTT
cdr3_aa: CASSPRGGVEDTQYF

v_call: TRBV20-1
d_call: TRBD1
clone_size: .
j_call: TRBJ1-1
cdr3_nt: TGCAGTGCCTTAGTCAGACAGGGGGTCTCTGAAGCTTTCTTT
cdr3_aa: CSALVRQGVSEAFF

v_call: TRBV14
d_call: TRBD2
clone_size: .
j_call: TRBJ2-7
cdr3_nt: TGTGCCAGCAGCCATATCCTAGCGGGTTACTACGAGCAGTACTTC
cdr3_aa: CASSHILAGYYEQYF

v_call: TRBV4-1
d_call: .
clone_size: many
j_call: TRBJ2-3
cdr3_nt: TGCGCCAGCAGCCAAGGGGAGTGGGGGGCATCAGATACGCAGTATTTT
cdr3_aa: CASSQGEWGASDTQYF

v_call: TRBV3-1
d_call: .
clone_size: .
j_call: TRBJ2-5
cdr3_nt: TGTGCCAGCAGCCAAGGTCTACCAATAGCCCGGCTCCAAGAGACCCAGTACTTC
cdr3_aa: CASSQGLPIARLQETQYF

v_call: TRBV7-2
d_call: .
clone_size: .
j_call: TRBJ2-3
cdr3_nt: TGTGCCAGCGCTCATGGCCGGAAGGCGCAGTATTTT
cdr3_aa: CASAHGRKAQYF

v_call: TRBV21-1
d_call: .
clone_size: .
j_call: TRBJ2-3
cdr3_nt: TGTGCCAGCAGCAGCGGACTAGCGGAAGCAGATACGCAGTATTTT
cdr3_aa: CASSSGLAEADTQYF

v_call: TRBV12-3/TRBV12-4
d_call: .
clone_size: few
j_call: TRBJ2-7
cdr3_nt: TGTGCCAGCAGTCCCGGTATTTACGGGGACGAGCAGTACTTC
cdr3_aa: CASSPGIYGDEQYF

v_call: TRBV12-3/TRBV12-4
d_call: TRBD1
clone_size: few
j_call: TRBJ2-3
cdr3_nt: TGTGCCAGTGGATGGACAGGGAAAGCAGATACGCAGTATTTT
cdr3_aa: CASGWTGKADTQYF

v_call: TRBV12-3/TRBV12-4
d_call: TRBD2
clone_size: few
j_call: TRBJ2-1
cdr3_nt: TGTGCCAGCAGTTTCGGACTAGCGGCCCCGCAGTTCTTC
cdr3_aa: CASSFGLAAPQFF

v_call: TRBV12-3/TRBV12-4
d_call: TRBD1
clone_size: few
j_call: TRBJ2-7
cdr3_nt: TGTGCCAGCAGGAGACAGGGAGCTACCTACGAGCAGTACTTC
cdr3_aa: CASRRQGATYEQYF

v_call: TRBV28
d_call: .
clone_size: many
j_call: TRBJ2-2
cdr3_nt: TGTGCCAGCACCCAACGTCCCTGGGTCAGTCGAAGGAACACCGGGGAGCTGTTTTTT
cdr3_aa: CASTQRPWVSRRNTGELFF

v_call: TRBV20-1
d_call: .
clone_size: .
j_call: TRBJ2-7
cdr3_nt: TGCAGTGCTAGAGATGATACGGCTAGCGCCTCCTACGAGCAGTACTTC
cdr3_aa: CSARDDTASASYEQYF

v_call: TRBV5-6
d_call: .
clone_size: many
j_call: TRBJ2-3
cdr3_nt: TGTGCCAGCAGCTTGATAGACGCAAGCACAGATACGCAGTATTTT
cdr3_aa: CASSLIDASTDTQYF

v_call: TRBV15
d_call: .
clone_size: few
j_call: TRBJ2-1
cdr3_nt: TGTGCCACCAGCAGAGGTTTAGGTCGTGAGCAGTTCTTC
cdr3_aa: CATSRGLGREQFF

v_call: TRBV20-1
d_call: TRBD2
clone_size: .
j_call: TRBJ2-3
cdr3_nt: TGCAGTGCTAGAGGTCGACTAGCGGGGCCAGATACGCAGTATTTT
cdr3_aa: CSARGRLAGPDTQYF

v_call: TRBV7-8
d_call: TRBD1
clone_size: many
j_call: TRBJ1-5
cdr3_nt: TGTGCCAGCAGCACTTCCGACAGGGGCAATCAGCCCCAGCATTTT
cdr3_aa: CASSTSDRGNQPQHF